This T cell receptor (beta chain) was sequenced in a study of glioma-infiltrating T cells. The CDR3 loop spans 15 amino acids. With 3 bases removed from V and 0 bases from J, the gap between germline ends came to 9 bases. From germline, CDR1 is LGHNA and CDR2 YNFKEQ. General study results and limits: Non-neoplastic patients had below-expected tissue-blood divergence, while all gliomas exceeded expectation.

Ten or more counts support this clonotype. Its antigen remains unidentified. The iRepertoire nested amplicon-rescue multiplex PCR amplified TCR alpha and beta CDR3s from RNA. One entry per CDR3 protein, called by TCRdb with MiXCR from the multiplex PCR reads. The sample has about 190,000 distinct CDR3 sequences; around 32% are singletons. Sequencing was carried out using glioma tissue, nonneoplastic brain tissue, or PBMCs (not recorded which). The TCR originated in a human donor with low-grade glioma or glioblastoma, undergoing nonglioma brain surgery, or in good health (not recorded which). The chain links TRBV4-2 to TRBJ1-5; D unclear. The CDR3 sequence: CASSHTEDSNQPQHF. DNA for the CDR3: TGTGCCAGCAGCCACACCGAGGATAGCAATCAGCCCCAGCATTTT.